These T cell receptor beta chains were read from a single sample in a study of Graves' ophthalmopathy and Graves' hyperthyroidism. TCRdb called the multiplex PCR reads again in MiXCR, with one record for every CDR3 protein. This repertoire shows roughly 160,000 distinct CDR3 sequences, 30% to 45% found once; its top ten account for nearly 9%. Material for sequencing was peripheral blood. The origin of the receptors is a young man with Graves' ophthalmopathy. CDR3s include the opening cysteine and the closing phenylalanine or tryptophan. Each record gives: J gene, D gene, V gene, clone size, CDR3 DNA, CDR3 protein. The D gene is left open where the match is weak. The size entry is marked missing in some rows and otherwise reads once, few, many or a size class.

j_gene: TRBJ1-3
d_gene: -
v_gene: TRBV11-2
abundance: many
CDR3nt: TGTGCCAGCAGCTCCCAGACCGCCGACTCTGGAAACACCATATATTTT
CDR3aa: CASSSQTADSGNTIYF

j_gene: TRBJ1-6
d_gene: -
v_gene: TRBV12-3/TRBV12-4
abundance: -
CDR3nt: TGTGCCAGCAGTCCCCCGGGATACGATAATTCACCCCTCCACTTT
CDR3aa: CASSPPGYDNSPLHF

j_gene: TRBJ2-2
d_gene: -
v_gene: TRBV29-1
abundance: -
CDR3nt: TGCAGCGTTGTGTTGGTTAAGTCCGGGGAGCTGTTTTTT
CDR3aa: CSVVLVKSGELFF

j_gene: TRBJ1-6
d_gene: -
v_gene: TRBV6-1
abundance: -
CDR3nt: TGTGCCAGCAGGCCCCCCGGAGCTAATTCACCCCTCCACTTT
CDR3aa: CASRPPGANSPLHF

j_gene: TRBJ1-5
d_gene: TRBD1
v_gene: TRBV28
abundance: few
CDR3nt: TGTGCCAGCAGTCCGGTACAGGGGGGCTACAATCAGCCCCAGCATTTT
CDR3aa: CASSPVQGGYNQPQHF

j_gene: TRBJ1-1
d_gene: -
v_gene: TRBV7-3
abundance: once
CDR3nt: TGTGCCAGCAGCTTACAGGGAGATAACACTGAAGCTTTCTTT
CDR3aa: CASSLQGDNTEAFF

j_gene: TRBJ1-1
d_gene: -
v_gene: TRBV10-3
abundance: many
CDR3nt: TGTGCTAGAAGTAAGGGATTGAACACTGAAGCTTTCTTT
CDR3aa: CARSKGLNTEAFF

j_gene: TRBJ1-1
d_gene: -
v_gene: TRBV28
abundance: few
CDR3nt: TGTGCCAGCAGCCTCTTCTTGAGGAGCACTGAAGCTTTCTTT
CDR3aa: CASSLFLRSTEAFF

j_gene: TRBJ1-5
d_gene: -
v_gene: TRBV12-3/TRBV12-4
abundance: many
CDR3nt: TGTGCCAGCAGTTTTGGCAGTAGCAATCAGCCCCAGCATTTT
CDR3aa: CASSFGSSNQPQHF

j_gene: TRBJ2-5
d_gene: TRBD1
v_gene: TRBV6-1
abundance: -
CDR3nt: TGTGCCAGCAGTCTGACAGGGCTGGGAAGGGAGACCCAGTACTTC
CDR3aa: CASSLTGLGRETQYF

j_gene: TRBJ2-5
d_gene: -
v_gene: TRBV19
abundance: -
CDR3nt: TGTGCCAGTAGTCAGGCGCGGGGAGAGACCCAGTACTTC
CDR3aa: CASSQARGETQYF

j_gene: TRBJ2-5
d_gene: -
v_gene: TRBV7-2
abundance: many
CDR3nt: TGTGCCAGCAGCTTAGAGGGGGGGACTTTCACGGAGACCCAGTACTTC
CDR3aa: CASSLEGGTFTETQYF

j_gene: TRBJ1-6
d_gene: TRBD1
v_gene: TRBV20-1
abundance: -
CDR3nt: TGCAGTGCCCACACAGGGGCCATTTATAATTCACCCCTCCACTTT
CDR3aa: CSAHTGAIYNSPLHF

j_gene: TRBJ2-5
d_gene: -
v_gene: TRBV9
abundance: -
CDR3nt: TGTGCCAGCAGCGTAGGTACTTACCAAGAGACCCAGTACTTC
CDR3aa: CASSVGTYQETQYF

j_gene: TRBJ2-5
d_gene: TRBD1
v_gene: TRBV6-5
abundance: -
CDR3nt: TGTGCCAGCAGTTCCGACACGGACAGGGTCGGAGAGACCCAGTACTTC
CDR3aa: CASSSDTDRVGETQYF

j_gene: TRBJ2-7
d_gene: -
v_gene: TRBV12-3/TRBV12-4
abundance: many
CDR3nt: TGTGCCAGCAGTCAGGGACTCTTAGGACACTACGAGCAGTACTTC
CDR3aa: CASSQGLLGHYEQYF

j_gene: TRBJ2-2
d_gene: TRBD2
v_gene: TRBV12-3/TRBV12-4
abundance: many
CDR3nt: TGTGCCAGCAGCTCGGGACTAGCAGGAACCGGGGAGCTGTTTTTT
CDR3aa: CASSSGLAGTGELFF

j_gene: TRBJ1-2
d_gene: -
v_gene: TRBV6-5
abundance: many
CDR3nt: TGTGCCAGCAGTTACTCCGCACAGCTCTATGGCTACACCTTC
CDR3aa: CASSYSAQLYGYTF

j_gene: TRBJ1-1
d_gene: -
v_gene: TRBV28
abundance: once
CDR3nt: TGTGCCAGCATGTACGACCACACTGAAGCTTTCTTT
CDR3aa: CASMYDHTEAFF

j_gene: TRBJ2-4
d_gene: -
v_gene: TRBV7-2
abundance: few
CDR3nt: TGTGCCAGCAGCTTAGCGTCTAGCGAAGGCATTCAGTACTTC
CDR3aa: CASSLASSEGIQYF

j_gene: TRBJ2-7
d_gene: TRBD2
v_gene: TRBV27
abundance: many
CDR3nt: TGTGCCAGCAGTCGCGGGACTAGCGGGAACTACGAGCAGTACTTC
CDR3aa: CASSRGTSGNYEQYF

j_gene: TRBJ1-5
d_gene: -
v_gene: TRBV12-3/TRBV12-4
abundance: -
CDR3nt: TGTGCCAGCAGTTCGGCGGACAATCAGCCCCAGCATTTT
CDR3aa: CASSSADNQPQHF